Described below is a single T cell receptor beta chain sequence and its context. Its specificity is not known. Only newly diagnosed hyperthyroidism patients aged 18 to 65, with under 2 months' duration, were enrolled. Diagnosis relied on clinical symptoms, serum thyroxine, TRAb, thyroid ultrasound and orbital computed tomography. This sample was taken from a study of Graves' ophthalmopathy and Graves' hyperthyroidism. Study-wide results and caveats: The model reached 70% to 71% sensitivity and about 73% specificity for predicting ophthalmopathy progression.

RNA transcripts yielded amplified TCR beta CDR3 regions. HTBI primers were employed in first-round RT-PCR, then a second-round multiplex PCR followed. Each CDR3 protein is one row after TCRdb ran MiXCR on the multiplex PCR reads. The sample includes approximately 410,000 distinct CDR3 sequences, 15% of them seen just once. Sequences were obtained from peripheral blood. This clonotype originated in a woman between 18 and 29 years old with stable Graves' hyperthyroidism.

CDR3 in DNA: TGTGCCAGCTCACCAGGCAGGACCCTCGAGCAGTACTTC. It specifies CASSPGRTLEQYF. The V call is TRBV18, the J call TRBJ2-7; no firm D call. The CDR3 spans 13 residues. With 2 bases removed from V and 6 bases from J, the gap between germline ends came to 11 bases. Germline V CDR1 and CDR2: KGHSH, LQKENI.